One and the same sample provided the 3 T cell receptor beta chains below, sequenced in a study of type 1 regulatory T cells. TCRdb reprocessed the reads via MiXCR and lists one record per CDR3 protein. This table holds about 97,000 distinct CDR3 sequences, 25% to 40% found once. The sample consisted of CD4+ T cells, either the whole sample or a sorted fraction (not recorded which). The receptors were sampled from a human donor in good health.

The chain uses TRBV20-1 and TRBJ2-1, with 10 nucleotides matching TRBD2. CDR3 length equals 14 residues. Germline CDR1 and CDR2: DFQATT and SNEGSKA (reference sequence). The V gene end was trimmed by 4 bases and the J gene end by 6 bases; junction bases not matched to a gene: 6. This CDR3 reads CSAKELAGINEQFF. CDR3 coding DNA: TGCAGTGCTAAGGAACTAGCGGGAATCAATGAGCAGTTCTTC.

The rearrangement links TRBV3-1 to TRBJ2-3; D is unclear. Per germline, CDR1 LGHDT and CDR2 YNNKEL (reference sequence). This CDR3 is 14 amino acids long. V lost 0 bases and J lost 6, with 10 bases in between. CDR3 in DNA: TGTGCCAGCAGCCAAGATCCCGTTTTGGATACGCAGTATTTT. Encoded protein: CASSQDPVLDTQYF.

The chain links TRBV7-2 to TRBJ2-4; D might be TRBD1 or TRBD2, each matching 6 bases. V was trimmed by 2 bases and J by 2 bases, leaving 16 bases between them. The CDR3 is made up of 17 amino acids. Germline CDR1 SGHTA, CDR2 FQGNSA. CDR3 coding DNA: TGTGCCAGCAGCTTAATTTCCAAGGGGGGTTCCAAAAACATTCAGTACTTC. Amino acids: CASSLISKGGSKNIQYF.